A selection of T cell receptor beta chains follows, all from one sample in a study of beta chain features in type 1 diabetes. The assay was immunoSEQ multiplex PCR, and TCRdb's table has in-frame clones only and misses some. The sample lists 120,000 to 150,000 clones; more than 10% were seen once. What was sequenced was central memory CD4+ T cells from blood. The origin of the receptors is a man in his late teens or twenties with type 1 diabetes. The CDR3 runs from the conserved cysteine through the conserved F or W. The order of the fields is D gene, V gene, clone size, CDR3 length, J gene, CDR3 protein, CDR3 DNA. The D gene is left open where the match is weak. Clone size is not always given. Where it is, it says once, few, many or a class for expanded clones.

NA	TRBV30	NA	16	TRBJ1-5	CAWSRAGQISNQPQHF	TGTGCCTGGAGTAGGGCAGGGCAGATCAGCAATCAGCCCCAGCATTTT
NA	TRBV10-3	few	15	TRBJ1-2	CAISESDGANYGYTF	TGTGCCATCAGTGAGTCTGACGGGGCCAACTATGGCTACACCTTC
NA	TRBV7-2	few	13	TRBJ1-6	CASSQAESSPLHF	TGTGCCAGCAGCCAAGCGGAATCTTCACCCCTCCACTTT
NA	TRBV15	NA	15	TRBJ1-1	CATSRGAGANTEAFF	TGTGCCACCAGCAGAGGGGCAGGGGCGAACACTGAAGCTTTCTTT
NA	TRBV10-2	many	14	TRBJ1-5	CASSESQINQPQHF	TGCGCCAGCAGTGAGAGTCAGATTAATCAGCCCCAGCATTTT
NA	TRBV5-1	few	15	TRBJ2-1	CASTQGGEGNNEQFF	TGCGCCAGCACCCAGGGCGGGGAAGGCAACAATGAGCAGTTCTTC
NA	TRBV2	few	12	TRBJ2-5	CASSDSKMTQYF	TGTGCCAGCAGCGACAGTAAGATGACCCAGTACTTC
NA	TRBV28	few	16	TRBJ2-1	CASSLFGQGNYNEQFF	TGTGCCAGCAGTTTATTTGGGCAGGGAAACTACAATGAGCAGTTCTTC
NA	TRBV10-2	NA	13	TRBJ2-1	CASQGPGDYEQFF	TGCGCCAGCCAGGGCCCGGGGGACTATGAGCAGTTCTTC
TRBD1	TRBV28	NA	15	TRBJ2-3	CASSLSDRGMNTQYF	TGTGCCAGCAGTTTATCGGACAGGGGTATGAATACGCAGTATTTT
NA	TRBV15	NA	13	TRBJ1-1	CATSRGGDTEAFF	TGTGCCACCAGCAGAGGAGGGGATACTGAAGCTTTCTTT
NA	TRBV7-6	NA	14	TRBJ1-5	CASSLIGGGQPQHF	TGTGCCAGCAGCTTGATCGGGGGGGGGCAGCCCCAGCATTTT
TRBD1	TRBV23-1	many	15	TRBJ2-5	CASSQRGRDSETQYF	TGCGCCAGCAGTCAAAGAGGAAGGGACAGCGAGACCCAGTACTTC
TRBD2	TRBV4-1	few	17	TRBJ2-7	CASSQESLAGSAYEQYF	TGCGCCAGCAGCCAAGAGTCCCTAGCGGGGTCCGCCTACGAGCAGTACTTC
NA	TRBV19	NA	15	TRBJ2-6	CASSTRTAGANVLTF	TGTGCCAGTAGTACACGGACGGCTGGGGCCAACGTCCTGACTTTC
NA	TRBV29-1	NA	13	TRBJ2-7	CSVEISQTYEQYF	TGCAGCGTTGAAATAAGTCAGACCTACGAGCAGTACTTC
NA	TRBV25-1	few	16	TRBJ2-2	CASSESRELNTGELFF	TGTGCCAGCAGTGAATCTAGGGAGTTGAACACCGGGGAGCTGTTTTTT
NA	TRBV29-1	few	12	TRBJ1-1	CSVEDVGAEAFF	TGCAGCGTTGAAGATGTGGGGGCTGAAGCTTTCTTT
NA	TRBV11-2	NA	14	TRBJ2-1	CASSPPYGDNEQFF	TGTGCCAGCAGCCCTCCATACGGTGACAATGAGCAGTTCTTC
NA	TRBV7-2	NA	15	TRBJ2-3	CASSLMGQYTDTQYF	TGTGCCAGCAGCTTAATGGGGCAGTACACAGATACGCAGTATTTT
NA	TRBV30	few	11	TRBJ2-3	CAWTQGDTQYF	TGTGCCTGGACTCAGGGAGATACGCAGTATTTT
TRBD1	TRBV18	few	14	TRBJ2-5	CASSPGQEWETQYF	TGTGCCAGCTCACCGGGACAGGAATGGGAGACCCAGTACTTC
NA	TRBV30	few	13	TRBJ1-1	CAWSTGMNTEAFF	TGTGCCTGGAGTACAGGGATGAACACTGAAGCTTTCTTT
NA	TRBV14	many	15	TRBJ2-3	CASSATRGPADTQYF	TGTGCCAGCAGCGCCACTCGTGGGCCGGCAGATACGCAGTATTTT
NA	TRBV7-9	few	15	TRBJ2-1	CASSRSGDYYNEQFF	TGTGCCAGCAGCCGTAGTGGCGATTATTACAATGAGCAGTTCTTC
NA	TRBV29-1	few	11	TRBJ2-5	CSVRQGETQYF	TGCAGCGTTCGGCAGGGAGAGACCCAGTACTTC
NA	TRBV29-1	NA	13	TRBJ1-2	CSVDRSGEDGYTF	TGCAGCGTTGATCGGTCAGGGGAAGATGGCTACACCTTC